Following are 8 T cell receptor beta chains from one sample sequenced in a study of cytomegalovirus exposure and HLA in healthy donors. The protocol was immunoSEQ multiplex PCR, while the TCRdb copy is restricted to in-frame clones and leaves out a portion. The data contain around 160,000 clones, over 80% of them singletons. Sequencing used PBMCs. The origin of the receptors is a man aged 25 to 40 in good health and CMV-seropositive.

The rearrangement joins TRBV6-4 to TRBJ2-6; unclear D gene. Germline CDR1 is MRHNA and CDR2 is SNTAGT. This CDR3 is 16 amino acids long. V shed 8 bases and J shed 0 bases, with 14 bases lying between them. In nucleotides, the CDR3 is TGTGCCAGCGCCGCGGTTAGCCTCTCTGGGGCCAACGTCCTGACTTTC. Protein: CASAAVSLSGANVLTF.

The rearrangement joins TRBV30 to TRBJ1-2, with a possible D match to TRBD1 (6 bases). Germline V CDR1 and CDR2: GTSNPN, SVGIG (reference sequence). The ends were cut back, 0 bases at V and 4 bases at J, with 9 bases in the middle. The CDR3 has 13 amino acids. CDR3 DNA sequence: TGTGCCTGGAGTGTACAAGGGGGCTATGGCTACACCTTC. It codes for CAWSVQGGYGYTF. The full variable domain, in which reference TRBV30 and TRBJ1-2 provide the parts outside the CDR3, is SQTIHQWPATLVQPVGSPLSLECTVEGTSNPNLYWYRQAAGRGLQLLFYSVGIGQISSEVPQNLSASRPQDRQFILSSKKLLLSDSGFYLCAWSVQGGYGYTFGSGTRLTVV.

The chain links TRBV7-9 to TRBJ1-4, with 10 bases identical to TRBD1. J lost 4 bases, V lost 4 bases, and 6 bases had no gene match. CDR3 length equals 16 residues. Germline V gives CDR1 SEHNR, CDR2 FQNEAQ (reference sequence). CDR3 nucleotides: TGTGCCAGCAGCTGGGGGACAGGGGACCTTAATGAAAAACTGTTTTTT. It yields the protein CASSWGTGDLNEKLFF.

This chain uses TRBV11-3 with TRBJ2-5, with D possibly TRBD2 on 5 matching bases. V shed 3 bases and J shed 4 bases, with 12 bases lying between them. From germline, CDR1 is SGHNT and CDR2 YENEEA. The CDR3 is 14 amino acids. This CDR3 reads CASSLRGYGETQYF. CDR3 coding DNA: TGTGCCAGCAGCTTGAGAGGGTACGGAGAGACCCAGTACTTC.

This chain links TRBV19 with TRBJ2-1, with 11 bases matching TRBD2. With V trimmed by 5 bases and J by 2 bases, 2 bases remained unmatched. The CDR3 has 15 amino acids. Germline lookup yields CDR1 LNHDA and CDR2 SQIVND (reference sequence). The CDR3 loop reads CASSQTSGTYNEQFF. CDR3 in DNA: TGTGCCAGTAGTCAGACTAGCGGGACCTACAATGAGCAGTTCTTC.

The CDR3 DNA reads TGCGCCAGCAGCCAAGATAGGACTAGCGGTTATGGCACAGATACGCAGTATTTT. It specifies CASSQDRTSGYGTDTQYF. J is TRBJ2-3 and V is TRBV4-3; 10 bases match TRBD2. J gave up 1 base and V 0 bases, and 7 bases lay outside the gene matches. Looked up from germline, CDR1 is LGHNA and CDR2 is YSLEER. The CDR3 is made up of 18 amino acids.

The chain uses TRBV30 and TRBJ1-1, with a weak D call TRBD1 (5 bases). Trimming took off 0 bases at V and 7 bases at J, with 15 bases between the two ends. Germline V lookup: CDR1 GTSNPN, CDR2 SVGIG (reference sequence). The CDR3 sequence is 14 residues long. The CDR3 DNA reads TGTGCCTGGAGTGTAGCGGGGGTGGAAGGTGAAGCTTTCTTT. Its translation: CAWSVAGVEGEAFF.

The chain is built from TRBV14 and TRBJ2-1; D remains ambiguous. Germline CDR1 reads SGHDN; CDR2 reads FVKESK. The CDR3 is 12 amino acids. V was pared by 3 bases and J by 10 bases, with 10 bases between. CDR3 region: CASSQAAEEQFF. The CDR3 coding sequence is TGTGCCAGCAGCCAGGCCGCAGAAGAGCAGTTCTTC.